This T cell receptor beta chain is drawn from a study of blood T cell repertoires in COVID-19. Sequencing was performed with immunoSEQ multiplex PCR; in TCRdb, only in-frame clones are kept and a portion is missing. This sample has more than 250,000 clones, with 90% found just once. This clone appeared once. Looked up from germline, CDR1 is GTSNPN and CDR2 is SVGIG (reference sequence). Between the trimmed V and J ends, which lost 3 bases and 8 bases, there was a span of 11 bases. This CDR3 contains 13 residues. The source of this sequence is a woman aged 18-35 years with acute COVID-19. The sequenced material came from PBMCs or T cells enriched from blood (not recorded which). The chain recombines TRBV30 with TRBJ1-6, with D possibly being TRBD1 (5 bases). CDR3 in amino acids: CAWRRDHDSPLHF. CDR3 in DNA: TGTGCCTGGAGGCGGGACCACGATTCACCCCTCCACTTT. The full variable domain, rest sourced from reference TRBV30 and TRBJ1-6, is SQTIHQWPATLVQPVGSPLSLECTVEGTSNPNLYWYRQAAGRGLQLLFYSVGIGQISSEVPQNLSASRPQDRQFILSSKKLLLSDSGFYLCAWRRDHDSPLHFGNGTRLTVT.